This T cell receptor (beta chain) was identified during a study of response to subunit inactivated influenza vaccine. Whole-study findings and limits: That few new T cells are recruited by each seasonal influenza vaccination was the authors' suggestion.

TCRdb reprocessed the RT-PCR reads via MiXCR and lists one record per CDR3 protein. Among about 520,000 distinct CDR3 sequences, about 10% were seen once, and the ten largest hold 10% to 15%. The sample holds many counts of this clonotype. Its antigen is unidentified. CDR1 is SGHTA and CDR2 is FQGTGA in the germline V gene. Trimming removed 0 bases from V and 0 bases from J, with 6 bases in between. This CDR3 contains 15 residues. This sample comprised PBMCs from blood, obtained roughly 45 days after vaccination. V gene TRBV7-3 combines with J gene TRBJ2-1; D not resolved. This TCR was recovered from a man over 45 who received an inactivated influenza vaccine. The CDR3 reads CASSLTSSSYNEQFF. As DNA, the CDR3 is TGTGCCAGCAGCTTAACGTCTAGCTCCTACAATGAGCAGTTCTTC. Full variable domain (missing parts from reference TRBV7-3 and TRBJ2-1): GAGVSQTPSNKVTEKGKYVELRCDPISGHTALYWYRQSLGQGPEFLIYFQGTGAADDSGLPNDRFFAVRPEGSVSTLKIQRTERGDSAVYLCASSLTSSSYNEQFFGPGTRLTVL.